One T cell receptor beta chain is described in this entry. CD4+CD25+CD127- Tregs, CD4+CD25- non-Tregs, CD4 and CD8 cells were sorted. The method was immunoSEQ multiplex PCR; TCRdb's version includes in-frame clones alone and lacks a portion of them. The sample contains 85,000 to 95,000 clones, over 85% of which appear only once. The sample belongs to a study of Tregs in tolerant kidney transplant recipients. Germline CDR1 reads MNHEY; CDR2 reads SMNVEV (reference sequence). CDR3 length equals 17 residues. The V gene end was trimmed by 1 base and the J gene end by 2 bases; junction bases not matched to a gene: 7.

The chain is built from TRBV27 and TRBJ2-1; 8 nucleotides agree with TRBD1. The sample consisted of CD8+ T cells from blood. This clonotype was obtained from a human donor in good health. CDR3 coding DNA: TGTGCCAGCAGTTTATACAGGGGGTTGGACCCCTACAATGAGCAGTTCTTC. Its protein product is CASSLYRGLDPYNEQFF.